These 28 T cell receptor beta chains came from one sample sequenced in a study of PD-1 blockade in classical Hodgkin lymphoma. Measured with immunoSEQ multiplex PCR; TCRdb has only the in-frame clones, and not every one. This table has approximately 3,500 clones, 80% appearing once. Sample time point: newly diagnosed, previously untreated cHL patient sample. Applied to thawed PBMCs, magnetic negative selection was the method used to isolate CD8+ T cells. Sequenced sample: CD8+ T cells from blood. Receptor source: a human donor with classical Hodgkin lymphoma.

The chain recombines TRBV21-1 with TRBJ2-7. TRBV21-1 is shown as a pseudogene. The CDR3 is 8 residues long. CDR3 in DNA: TGTGCCAGCAGCAATGGTAACTTC. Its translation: CASSNGNF.

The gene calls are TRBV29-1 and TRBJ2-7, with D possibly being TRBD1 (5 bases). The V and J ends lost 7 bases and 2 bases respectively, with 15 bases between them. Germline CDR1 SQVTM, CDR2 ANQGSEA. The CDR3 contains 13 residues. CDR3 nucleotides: TGCAGCGCTCGGACGTCCAGGGCCTACGAGCAGTACTTC. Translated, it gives CSARTSRAYEQYF.

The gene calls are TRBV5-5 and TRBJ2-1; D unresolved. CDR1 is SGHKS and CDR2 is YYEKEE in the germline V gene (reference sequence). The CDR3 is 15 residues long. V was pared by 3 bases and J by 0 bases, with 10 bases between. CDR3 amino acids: CASSSYESSYNEQFF. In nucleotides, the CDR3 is TGTGCCAGCAGCTCCTATGAGAGCTCCTACAATGAGCAGTTCTTC.

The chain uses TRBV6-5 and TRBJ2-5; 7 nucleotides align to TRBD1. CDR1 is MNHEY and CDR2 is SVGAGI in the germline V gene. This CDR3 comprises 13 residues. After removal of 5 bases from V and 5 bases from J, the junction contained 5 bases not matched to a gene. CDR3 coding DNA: TGTGCCAGCAGTAGAACAGGGGCTGAGACCCAGTACTTC. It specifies CASSRTGAETQYF.

The CDR3 reads CASSLAQGGETQYF. CDR3 bases: TGTGCCAGCAGCTTGGCCCAAGGGGGGGAGACCCAGTACTTC. This chain connects TRBV7-9 to TRBJ2-5; the D call may be TRBD1 or TRBD2 (6 bases each). From germline, CDR1 is SEHNR and CDR2 FQNEAQ (reference sequence). V lost 3 bases, J lost 5 bases, and 13 bases lay in between. The CDR3 loop spans 14 amino acids.

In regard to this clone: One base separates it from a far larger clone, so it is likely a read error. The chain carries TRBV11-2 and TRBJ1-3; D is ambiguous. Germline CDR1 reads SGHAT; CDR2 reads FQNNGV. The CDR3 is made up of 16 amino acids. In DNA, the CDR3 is TGTGCCAGCAGCTCCAACAAAGAGTTCTCTGGAAACACCATGTATTTT. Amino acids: CASSSNKEFSGNTMYF. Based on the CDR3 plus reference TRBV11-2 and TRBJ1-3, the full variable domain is EAGVAQSPRYKIIEKRQSVAFWCNPISGHATLYWYQQILGQGPKLLIQFQNNGVVDDSQLPKDRFSAERLKGVDSTLKIQPAKLEDSAVYLCASSSNKEFSGNTMYFGEGSWLTVV.

The DNA of the CDR3 is TGTGCCAGCAGCTTAGGAGAAGGGATCTATGGCTACACCTTC. Translation gives CASSLGEGIYGYTF. The rearrangement links TRBV7-9 to TRBJ1-2; unclear D gene. The CDR3 runs to 14 residues. CDR1 and CDR2 from the germline V gene are SEHNR and FQNEAQ (reference sequence). Trimming cost V 1 base and J 4 bases, with 10 bases left between them. Variable domain in full (rest from reference TRBV7-9 and TRBJ1-2): DTGVSQNPRHKITKRGQNVTFRCDPISEHNRLYWYRQTLGQGPEFLTYFQNEAQLEKSRLLSDRFSAERPKGSFSTLEIQRTEQGDSAMYLCASSLGEGIYGYTFGSGTRLTVV.

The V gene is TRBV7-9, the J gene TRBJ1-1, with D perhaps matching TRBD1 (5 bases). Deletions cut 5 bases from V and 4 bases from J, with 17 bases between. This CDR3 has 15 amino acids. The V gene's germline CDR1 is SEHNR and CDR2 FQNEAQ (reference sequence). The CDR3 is CASSEDLGGSTEAFF. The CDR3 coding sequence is TGTGCCAGCAGCGAGGATTTGGGGGGGTCCACTGAAGCTTTCTTT. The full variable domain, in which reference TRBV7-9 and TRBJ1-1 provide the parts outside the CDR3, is DTGVSQNPRHKITKRGQNVTFRCDPISEHNRLYWYRQTLGQGPEFLTYFQNEAQLEKSRLLSDRFSAERPKGSFSTLEIQRTEQGDSAMYLCASSEDLGGSTEAFFGQGTRLTVV.

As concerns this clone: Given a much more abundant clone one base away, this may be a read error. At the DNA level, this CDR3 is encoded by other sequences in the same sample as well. Written as DNA, the CDR3 is TGTGCTAGCAGTACCTCCTACGAGCAGTACTTC. Translating it yields CASSTSYEQYF. This rearrangement joins TRBV27 to TRBJ2-7; D not certain. CDR1 and CDR2 (germline): MNHEY, SMNVEV (reference sequence). The CDR3 runs 11 residues.

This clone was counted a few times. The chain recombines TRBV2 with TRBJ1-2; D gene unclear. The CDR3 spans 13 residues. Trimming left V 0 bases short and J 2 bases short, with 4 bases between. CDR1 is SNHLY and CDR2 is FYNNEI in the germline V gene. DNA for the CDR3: TGTGCCAGCAGTGAAGCGGGAAACTATGGCTACACCTTC. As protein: CASSEAGNYGYTF.

The CDR3 DNA follows: TGTGCCAGCAGTACGGCAGGGATAGGGTACAATGAGCAGTTCTTC. This translates into CASSTAGIGYNEQFF. This chain uses TRBV27 with TRBJ2-1; D is possibly TRBD1 (5 bases). The germline V gene has CDR1 MNHEY and CDR2 SMNVEV (reference sequence). The V end lost 5 bases, the J end lost 4 bases, and 15 bases lay between the germline ends. This CDR3 region has 15 residues.

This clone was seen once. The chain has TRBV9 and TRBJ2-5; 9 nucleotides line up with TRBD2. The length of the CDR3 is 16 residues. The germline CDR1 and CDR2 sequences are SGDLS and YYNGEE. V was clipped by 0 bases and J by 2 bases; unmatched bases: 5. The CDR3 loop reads CASSVEVAGAQETQYF. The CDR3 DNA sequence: TGTGCCAGCAGCGTAGAAGTAGCGGGAGCTCAAGAGACCCAGTACTTC.

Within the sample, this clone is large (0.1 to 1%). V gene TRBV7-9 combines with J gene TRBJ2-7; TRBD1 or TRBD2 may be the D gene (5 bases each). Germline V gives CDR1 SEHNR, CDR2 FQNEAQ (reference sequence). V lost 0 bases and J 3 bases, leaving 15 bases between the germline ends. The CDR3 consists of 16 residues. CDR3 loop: CASSLAWWDLGYEQYF. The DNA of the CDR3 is TGTGCCAGCAGCTTAGCCTGGTGGGACCTGGGCTACGAGCAGTACTTC.

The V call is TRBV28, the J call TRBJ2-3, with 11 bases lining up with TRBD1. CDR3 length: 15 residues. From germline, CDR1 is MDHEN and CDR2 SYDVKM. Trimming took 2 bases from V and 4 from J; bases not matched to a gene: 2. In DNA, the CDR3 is TGTGCCAGCAGTTTAGGACAGGGGGCGTCAGATACGCAGTATTTT. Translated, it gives CASSLGQGASDTQYF.

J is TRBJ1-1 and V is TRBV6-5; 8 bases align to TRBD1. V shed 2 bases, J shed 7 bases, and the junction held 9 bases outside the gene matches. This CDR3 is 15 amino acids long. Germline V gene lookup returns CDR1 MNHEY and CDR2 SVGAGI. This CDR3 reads CASSYSPQGASEAFF. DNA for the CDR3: TGTGCCAGCAGTTACAGTCCGCAGGGGGCGAGTGAAGCTTTCTTT.

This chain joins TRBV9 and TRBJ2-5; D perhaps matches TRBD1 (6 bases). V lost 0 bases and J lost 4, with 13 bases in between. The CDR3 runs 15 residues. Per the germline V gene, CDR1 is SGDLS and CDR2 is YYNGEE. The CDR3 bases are TGTGCCAGCAGCGTAGGACAGGTAACCCGAGAGACCCAGTACTTC. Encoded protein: CASSVGQVTRETQYF.

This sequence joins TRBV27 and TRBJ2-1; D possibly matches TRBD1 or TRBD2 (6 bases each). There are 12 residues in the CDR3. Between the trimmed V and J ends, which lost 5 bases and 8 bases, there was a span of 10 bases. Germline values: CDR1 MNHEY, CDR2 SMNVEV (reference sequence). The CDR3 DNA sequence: TGTGCCAGCAGTAAGGGGGAGGATGAGCAGTTCTTC. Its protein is CASSKGEDEQFF.

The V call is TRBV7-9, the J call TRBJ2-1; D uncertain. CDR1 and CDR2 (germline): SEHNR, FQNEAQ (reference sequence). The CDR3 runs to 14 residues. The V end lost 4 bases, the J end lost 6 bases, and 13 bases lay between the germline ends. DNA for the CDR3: TGTGCCAGCAGCTCCTATAACCCTAGCAATGAGCAGTTCTTC. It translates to CASSSYNPSNEQFF.

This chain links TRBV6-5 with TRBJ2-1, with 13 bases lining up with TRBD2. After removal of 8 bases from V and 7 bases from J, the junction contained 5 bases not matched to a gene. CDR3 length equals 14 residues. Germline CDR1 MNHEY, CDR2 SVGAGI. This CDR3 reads CASGWTSGSNEQFF. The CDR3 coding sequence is TGTGCCAGCGGTTGGACTAGCGGGAGTAATGAGCAGTTCTTC.

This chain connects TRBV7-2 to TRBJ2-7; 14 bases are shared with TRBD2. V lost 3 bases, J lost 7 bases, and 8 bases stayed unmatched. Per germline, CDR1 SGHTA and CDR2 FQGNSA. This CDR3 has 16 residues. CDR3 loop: CASSFPGLAGEWEQYF. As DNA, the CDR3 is TGTGCCAGCAGCTTCCCGGGACTAGCGGGAGAGTGGGAGCAGTACTTC.

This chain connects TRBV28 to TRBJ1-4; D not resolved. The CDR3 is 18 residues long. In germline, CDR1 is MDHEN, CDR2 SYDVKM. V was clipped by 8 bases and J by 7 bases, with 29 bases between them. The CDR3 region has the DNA TGTGCCAGCGAATCAGAACAGAAGACATATTTCTGGGGTGAAAAACTGTTTTTT. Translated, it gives CASESEQKTYFWGEKLFF.

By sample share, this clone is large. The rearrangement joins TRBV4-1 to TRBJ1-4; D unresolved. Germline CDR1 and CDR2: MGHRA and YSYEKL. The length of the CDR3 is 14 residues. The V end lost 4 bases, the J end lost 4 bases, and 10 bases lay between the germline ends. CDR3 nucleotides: TGCGCCAGCAGCCCATGGGCTGGTAATGAAAAACTGTTTTTT. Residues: CASSPWAGNEKLFF.

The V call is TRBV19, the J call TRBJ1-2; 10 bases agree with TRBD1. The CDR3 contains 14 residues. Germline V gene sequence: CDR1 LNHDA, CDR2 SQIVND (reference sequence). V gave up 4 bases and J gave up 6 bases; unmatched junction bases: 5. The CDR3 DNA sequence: TGTGCCAGTAGTACCCTGGACAGGGGGGATGGCTACACCTTC. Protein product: CASSTLDRGDGYTF.

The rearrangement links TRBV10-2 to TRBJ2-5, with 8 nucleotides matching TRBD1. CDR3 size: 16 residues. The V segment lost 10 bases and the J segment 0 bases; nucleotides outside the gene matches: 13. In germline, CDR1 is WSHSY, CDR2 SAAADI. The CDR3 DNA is TGCGCCATCTCGACTGTCCCGGGACAGGACCAAGAGACCCAGTACTTC. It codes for CAISTVPGQDQETQYF.

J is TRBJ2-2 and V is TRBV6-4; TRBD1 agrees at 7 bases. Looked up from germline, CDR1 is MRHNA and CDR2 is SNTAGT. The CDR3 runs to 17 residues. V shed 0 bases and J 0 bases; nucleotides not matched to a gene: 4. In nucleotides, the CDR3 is TGTGCCAGCAGTGACTCGGGGCAGGGGGCGAACACCGGGGAGCTGTTTTTT. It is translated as CASSDSGQGANTGELFF.

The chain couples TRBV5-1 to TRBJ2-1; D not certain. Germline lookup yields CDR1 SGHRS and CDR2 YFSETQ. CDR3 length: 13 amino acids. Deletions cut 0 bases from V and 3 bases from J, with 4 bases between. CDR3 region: CASSLDVYNEQFF. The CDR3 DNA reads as TGCGCCAGCAGCTTGGATGTCTACAATGAGCAGTTCTTC.

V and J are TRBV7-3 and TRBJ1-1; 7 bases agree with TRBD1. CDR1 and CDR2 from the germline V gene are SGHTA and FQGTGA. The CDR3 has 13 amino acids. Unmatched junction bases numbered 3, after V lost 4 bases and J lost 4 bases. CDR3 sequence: CASSSQGGTEAFF. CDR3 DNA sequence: TGTGCCAGCAGCTCCCAGGGGGGCACTGAAGCTTTCTTT.

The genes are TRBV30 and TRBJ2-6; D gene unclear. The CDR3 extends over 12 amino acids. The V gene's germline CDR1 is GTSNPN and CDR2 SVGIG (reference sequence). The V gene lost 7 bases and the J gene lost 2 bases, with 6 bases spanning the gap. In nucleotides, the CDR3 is TGTGCCTCCGTAACTGGGGCCAACGTCCTGACTTTC. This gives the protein CASVTGANVLTF.